In this sample, the clone carrying this T cell receptor beta chain turned up a few times. TCRdb reprocessed the 5' RACE reads via MiXCR and lists one record per CDR3 protein. Of under 300,000 distinct CDR3 sequences listed, roughly 18% are singletons. The data stem from a study of T-cell memory formation after mild COVID-19. The CDR3 is 13 amino acids. The germline V gene encodes CDR1 DFQATT and CDR2 SNEGSKA (reference sequence). V was cut by 2 bases and J by 7 bases, with 12 bases left in between. The source of this sequence is a man aged 18 to 29 who had mild COVID-19 (a few samples of this study predate the infection). Cell type and time point are not known. Sequencing used PBMCs or a T cell subset sorted from them (not recorded which). The genes are TRBV20-1 and TRBJ1-5, with D possibly being TRBD1 (6 bases). CDR3 sequence: CSARSGAGQPQHF. DNA of the CDR3: TGCAGTGCTAGATCGGGGGCCGGGCAGCCCCAGCATTTT.